These 30 T cell receptor beta chains originate from one sample sequenced in a study of regulatory T cells in long-lasting Graves disease. Indicated time point: newly diagnosed GD, antithyroid drugs for less than 3 months. From RNA extracted from PBMCs, the TCR library was made. Arm-PCR of CDR3 regions and iRepertoire HTBI primers were the basis on which TCR beta libraries were built. TCRdb re-called the multiplex PCR reads with MiXCR, one entry per CDR3 protein. The table shows about 440,000 distinct CDR3 sequences, with approximately 16% occurring only once. These data were also reused for a study on T cells in Graves' hyperthyroidism and ophthalmopathy.

The sequencing here drew on peripheral blood mononuclear cells (PBMCs), taken at new diagnosis, from a patient treated with antithyroid drugs. The receptors were gathered from a woman younger than 30 with Graves disease.

This clonotype occurred once. This may come from a read error, since a much larger clone is one base off. V usage is TRBV7-2 and J usage is TRBJ2-5; 13 bases are a match to TRBD2. With the DNA end fitting TRBJ2-1 better, the J assignment may be wrong. CDR1 is SGHTA, CDR2 FQGNSA, per germline. The CDR3 totals 21 residues. Here the CDR3 DNA reads TGTGCCAGCAGCTTATATACGGCACTAGCGGGAGGGTTATTCCCCCACAATGAGCAGTTCTTC. Translated: CASSLYTALAGGLFPHNEQFF.

The chain combines TRBV27 with TRBJ2-2; weak D call: TRBD1 (5 bases). The CDR3 extends over 15 amino acids. CDR1 and CDR2 from the germline V gene are MNHEY and SMNVEV (reference sequence). Trimming left V 1 base short and J 2 bases short, with 8 bases between. The CDR3 here is CASSLLTGNTGELFF. DNA of the CDR3: TGTGCCAGCAGTTTATTAACAGGTAACACCGGGGAGCTGTTTTTT.

Many counts were recorded for this clonotype. The CDR3 DNA reads as TGTGCCAGCAGTGCCACCGGGTACGAGCAGTACTTC. It yields the protein CASSATGYEQYF. The rearrangement links TRBV6-1 to TRBJ2-7, with no clear D. The CDR3 extends over 12 amino acids. V shed 4 bases and J shed 4 bases, with 8 bases lying between them. From germline, CDR1 is MNHNS and CDR2 SASEGT.

Only a few counts were recorded for this clonotype. This chain connects TRBV28 to TRBJ2-7, with unresolved D. V lost 2 bases and J 6 bases, leaving 14 bases between the germline ends. The germline V gene encodes CDR1 MDHEN and CDR2 SYDVKM. CDR3 size: 14 residues. In nucleotides, the CDR3 is TGTGCCAGCAGTTTAATCCTAATAGCAGCCGAGCAGTACTTC. Residues: CASSLILIAAEQYF.

Notes on this clonotype: A much larger clone lies one base from this, so it may be a read error. The chain has TRBV4-1 and TRBJ2-7, with D unclear. This CDR3 contains 13 residues. From germline, CDR1 is MGHRA and CDR2 YSYEKL. CDR3 amino acids: CASSQEGSYGQYF. CDR3 coding DNA: TGCGCCAGCAGCCAAGAGGGGTCCTACGGGCAGTACTTC.

The chain is built from TRBV9 and TRBJ1-1; the match to TRBD1 covers 7 bases. The CDR3 is made up of 15 amino acids. CDR1 and CDR2 from the germline V gene are SGDLS and YYNGEE. V was clipped by 0 bases and J by 1 base; unmatched bases: 3. CDR3 nucleotide sequence: TGTGCCAGCAGCGTAGTGAGACAGGGGAACACTGAAGCTTTCTTT. As protein: CASSVVRQGNTEAFF.

This clonotype was counted many times. V is TRBV12-3 or TRBV12-4 and J is TRBJ1-6; 8 bases fit TRBD1. The V segment lost 6 bases and the J segment 6 bases; nucleotides outside the gene matches: 4. The CDR3 runs 14 residues. CDR3 protein: CASSDTGGNSPLHF. CDR3 nucleotides: TGTGCCAGCAGCGATACAGGGGGTAATTCACCCCTCCACTTT.

This clonotype was recorded many times. The rearrangement uses TRBV28 and TRBJ2-7; D is perhaps TRBD2 (6 bases). The ends were cut back, 8 bases at V and 1 base at J, with 18 bases in the middle. The germline V gene encodes CDR1 MDHEN and CDR2 SYDVKM. This CDR3 contains 15 residues. CDR3 nucleotides: TGTGCCAGCTACCCCTCCGGAGGGACTTCCTACGAGCAGTACTTC. Encoded protein: CASYPSGGTSYEQYF.

This clonotype was detected many times. The chain links TRBV6-2 or TRBV6-3 to TRBJ2-3; D is unresolved. Germline CDR1 reads MNHEY; CDR2 reads SVGEGT. The CDR3 spans 14 residues. Trimming cost V 2 bases and J 2 bases, with 8 bases left between them. CDR3 DNA: TGTGCCAGCAGTTACAAAATATTCACAGATACGCAGTATTTT. Protein: CASSYKIFTDTQYF.

This clonotype was seen repeatedly, ten times or more. The chain carries TRBV27 and TRBJ2-5; 7 bases align to TRBD2. V lost 3 bases, J lost 3 bases, and 10 bases stayed unmatched. The CDR3 extends over 16 amino acids. From germline, CDR1 is MNHEY and CDR2 SMNVEV (reference sequence). DNA for the CDR3: TGTGCCAGCAGTTTGATGGCCAGGGCGGGGGAAGAGACCCAGTACTTC. Translated, it gives CASSLMARAGEETQYF.

This clonotype was detected ten times or more. This sequence joins TRBV5-1 and TRBJ2-3; a weak D match, TRBD1 (5 bases). The V gene lost 2 bases and the J gene lost 3 bases, with 10 bases spanning the gap. This CDR3 contains 14 residues. Germline lookup yields CDR1 SGHRS and CDR2 YFSETQ. The CDR3 loop reads CASSFRTRTDTQYF. CDR3 in DNA: TGCGCCAGCAGCTTCCGGACAAGAACAGATACGCAGTATTTT.

This clonotype showed up many times. The V and J genes are TRBV11-2 and TRBJ2-1, with 9 bases that match TRBD2. The CDR3 extends over 21 amino acids. The V segment lost 2 bases and the J segment 1 base; nucleotides outside the gene matches: 18. Germline V CDR1 and CDR2: SGHAT, FQNNGV. The CDR3 region is CASSLIIGLAGVTGSYNEQFF. The CDR3 DNA follows: TGTGCCAGCAGCTTAATTATTGGGTTAGCGGGAGTAACGGGATCCTACAATGAGCAGTTCTTC.

In this sample, this clonotype turned up many times. The chain couples TRBV12-3 or TRBV12-4 to TRBJ2-1; 15 nucleotides match TRBD2. The CDR3 spans 17 residues. Trimming removed 5 bases from V and 1 base from J; junction bases left unmatched: 3. This CDR3 reads CASSGTSGRISYNEQFF. The DNA for the CDR3 is TGTGCCAGCAGTGGGACTAGCGGGAGGATTTCCTACAATGAGCAGTTCTTC.

The rearrangement joins TRBV28 to TRBJ2-7, with 7 bases matching TRBD2. The CDR3 consists of 15 residues. The V gene end was trimmed by 4 bases and the J gene end by 3 bases; junction bases not matched to a gene: 9. Per germline, CDR1 MDHEN and CDR2 SYDVKM. The CDR3 reads CASSYEAGSFYEQYF. DNA for the CDR3: TGTGCCAGCAGTTACGAAGCGGGAAGTTTCTACGAGCAGTACTTC.

The chain is built from TRBV9 and TRBJ1-6, with D unclear. V was cut by 0 bases and J by 7 bases, with 11 bases left in between. Germline V CDR1 and CDR2: SGDLS, YYNGEE. The length of the CDR3 is 15 residues. This CDR3 reads CASSVDPDPNSPLHF. The CDR3 DNA is TGTGCCAGCAGCGTAGACCCGGACCCAAATTCACCCCTCCACTTT. The full variable domain, its missing parts supplied by reference TRBV9 and TRBJ1-6, is DSGVTQTPKHLITATGQRVTLRCSPRSGDLSVYWYQQSLDQGLQFLIQYYNGEERAKGNILERFSAQQFPDLHSELNLSSLELGDSALYFCASSVDPDPNSPLHFGNGTRLTVT.

The chain links TRBV12-3 or TRBV12-4 to TRBJ2-2; unclear D gene. V lost 7 bases, J lost 6 bases, and 27 bases lay in between. The CDR3 sequence is 18 residues long. The CDR3 DNA follows: TGTGCCAGCAAGGATTCCCCACTGACCCCCGAGGTTTCCGGGGAGCTGTTTTTT. Its translation is CASKDSPLTPEVSGELFF.

This clonotype was counted at least ten times. The chain links TRBV20-1 to TRBJ2-1, with D uncertain. Germline V gene sequence: CDR1 DFQATT, CDR2 SNEGSKA (reference sequence). V lost 5 bases, J lost 5 bases, and 13 bases lay in between. The CDR3 is 13 amino acids. Written as DNA, the CDR3 is TGCAGTGCTCCCGAGAGGTTAGACAATGAGCAGTTCTTC. It specifies CSAPERLDNEQFF.

This clonotype was counted a few times. The rearrangement uses TRBV28 and TRBJ1-5, with D unclear. CDR1 is MDHEN and CDR2 is SYDVKM in the germline V gene. Trimming stripped 5 bases from V and 10 bases from J, with 12 bases between. The CDR3 loop spans 12 amino acids. CDR3 nucleotide sequence: TGTGCCAGCAGTCGAAAACAGCTTCCCCAGCATTTT. Amino acids: CASSRKQLPQHF.

This clonotype was counted between two and nine times. This chain links TRBV20-1 with TRBJ2-3; 11 bases agree with TRBD2. Germline-derived CDR1 and CDR2 are DFQATT and SNEGSKA (reference sequence). CDR3 length: 15 amino acids. The trim removed 6 bases at V and 4 bases at J, leaving 9 bases unmatched. DNA for the CDR3: TGCAGTGCCTCTGAACTAGCGGGAGCCGCAGATACGCAGTATTTT. This encodes CSASELAGAADTQYF.

The sample holds a few counts of this clonotype. V is TRBV6-5 and J is TRBJ1-3; D gene uncertain. The V gene lost 2 bases and the J gene lost 4 bases, with 12 bases spanning the gap. CDR3 length: 15 amino acids. Germline CDR1 reads MNHEY; CDR2 reads SVGAGI. The CDR3 sequence is CASSYGPQLGNTIYF. DNA of the CDR3: TGTGCCAGCAGTTACGGTCCCCAGCTCGGAAACACCATATATTTT.

Many counts were recorded for this clonotype. The rearrangement joins TRBV5-6 to TRBJ2-5; weak D call: TRBD2 (7 bases). The last part of the DNA fits TRBJ2-1 better; the J call may be wrong. CDR1 is SGHDT, CDR2 YYEEEE, per germline. The CDR3 spans 15 residues. CDR3 nucleotide sequence: TGTGCCAGCAGCCCAGGGGCGGGAGTCCGGAATGAGCAGTTCTTC. As protein: CASSPGAGVRNEQFF.

This clonotype was counted many times. The chain recombines TRBV7-2 with TRBJ1-2; the D is unclear. CDR1 is SGHTA, CDR2 FQGNSA, per germline. V gave up 5 bases and J gave up 5 bases, with 6 bases separating them. This CDR3 contains 11 residues. CDR3 DNA: TGTGCCAGCAGCCCCCTTTATGGCTACACCTTC. Its protein is CASSPLYGYTF.

This clonotype occurred many times. The chain has TRBV27 and TRBJ2-1, with D perhaps matching TRBD2 (5 bases). There are 13 residues in the CDR3. Germline V gene data show CDR1 as MNHEY and CDR2 as SMNVEV (reference sequence). V lost 5 bases and J lost 5, with 10 bases in between. The CDR3 nucleotides are TGTGCCAGCAGTGACTATAACCACAATGAGCAGTTCTTC. Its translation: CASSDYNHNEQFF.

At least ten counts were recorded for this clonotype. The chain uses TRBV7-2 and TRBJ2-3; a weak D match, TRBD1 (5 bases). Germline CDR1 is SGHTA and CDR2 is FQGNSA. V lost 6 bases and J lost 4, with 20 bases in between. This CDR3 spans 16 amino acids. CDR3 bases: TGTGCCAGCAGGACTGATTGGGCAGGGTATTCAGATACGCAGTATTTT. It yields the protein CASRTDWAGYSDTQYF. Filled out from reference TRBV7-2 and TRBJ2-3, the complete variable domain reads GAGVSQSPSNKVTEKGKDVELRCDPISGHTALYWYRQSLGQGLEFLIYFQGNSAPDKSGLPSDRFSAERTGGSVSTLTIQRTQQEDSAVYLCASRTDWAGYSDTQYFGPGTRLTVL.

The chain joins TRBV29-1 to TRBJ2-4; TRBD1 or TRBD2 may be the D gene (5 bases each). The length of the CDR3 is 13 residues. Germline values: CDR1 SQVTM, CDR2 ANQGSEA. V was pared by 6 bases and J by 6 bases, with 15 bases between. The DNA of the CDR3 is TGCAGCGTGGCTAACGGGGCGTTAAACATTCAGTACTTC. This encodes CSVANGALNIQYF.

In this sample, this clonotype turned up many times. The chain carries TRBV12-3 or TRBV12-4 and TRBJ2-1, with D possibly matching TRBD2 (5 bases). V dropped 7 bases and J dropped 3 bases, with 16 bases sitting between them. CDR3 length: 15 amino acids. CDR3 nucleotide sequence: TGTGCCAGCAAAAGAAGCGGTAATGACTACAATGAGCAGTTCTTC. This gives the protein CASKRSGNDYNEQFF.

The table lists this clonotype with a few counts. V gene TRBV11-2 combines with J gene TRBJ1-2, with D tentatively TRBD1 (5 bases). Germline V gene lookup returns CDR1 SGHAT and CDR2 FQNNGV. V lost 10 bases and J 6 bases, leaving 18 bases between the germline ends. The CDR3 spans 13 residues. CDR3 nucleotides: TGTGCCACTCGAGGGACGGTTCAAGATGGCTACACCTTC. It translates to CATRGTVQDGYTF.

This clonotype was detected many times. The V and J genes are TRBV3-1 and TRBJ1-6, with D maybe TRBD1 (6 bases). V dropped 5 bases and J dropped 6 bases, with 20 bases sitting between them. CDR3 size: 17 residues. CDR1 and CDR2 (germline): LGHDT, YNNKEL (reference sequence). The CDR3 sequence: CASSSIATGHSNSPLHF. The CDR3 DNA reads as TGTGCCAGCAGCTCTATTGCAACAGGGCACAGTAATTCACCCCTCCACTTT.

This chain links TRBV4-1 with TRBJ2-7, with TRBD1 identical over 12 bases. V shed 4 bases and J 3 bases; nucleotides not matched to a gene: 7. The CDR3 loop spans 16 amino acids. Germline CDR1 is MGHRA and CDR2 is YSYEKL. This chain's CDR3 is CASSLPGQGAHYEQYF. The DNA for the CDR3 is TGCGCCAGCAGCCTTCCGGGACAGGGGGCTCACTACGAGCAGTACTTC.

This clonotype appeared many times. J is TRBJ2-1 and V is TRBV7-9; 9 bases match TRBD2. Germline assignment: CDR1 SEHNR and CDR2 FQNEAQ (reference sequence). J lost 4 bases, V lost 4 bases, and 11 bases had no gene match. The CDR3 spans 17 residues. The CDR3 DNA sequence: TGTGCCAGCAGCTGGGGGGGGCTAGCGGGAACATACAATGAGCAGTTCTTC. This sequence encodes CASSWGGLAGTYNEQFF.